This TCR beta chain was captured in a study of graft-versus-host responses after intestinal transplantation. Study overall: Each patient got anti-thymocyte globulin induction, then tacrolimus and steroids for around three years.

Study conclusions and caveats: Allograft graft-versus-host to host-versus-graft clonal ratios ran high in patients with graft-donor T cell macrochimerism. The highest levels of circulating GvH clones went along with early declines in HvG clones after transplant.

Trimming took off 4 bases at V and 6 bases at J, with 11 bases between the two ends. This CDR3 has 13 residues. Germline assignment: CDR1 SGDLS and CDR2 YYNGEE. About this clone: Its target is not known.

Method: immunoSEQ multiplex PCR; TCRdb's copy keeps in-frame clones and lacks some. The table lists some 12,000 clones, 83% of them singletons. The source was PBMCs, collected 120 to 130 days after transplant. The TCR originated in a human patient who received an intestinal transplant, so some T cells may come from the graft donor. This sequence joins TRBV9 and TRBJ1-3, with D tentatively TRBD1 (6 bases). The chain's CDR3 is CASSSRGENTIYF. The CDR3 nucleotides are TGTGCCAGCAGCTCAAGGGGGGAAAACACCATATATTTT.